This TCR beta chain was recovered during a study of blood T cell repertoires in COVID-19 (dated by TCRdb to between 2020 and 2021). Study-wide context: Collaborator samples came from the United States, Italy and Spain and covered acute and convalescent phases of COVID-19. The prospective study material was composed of cDNA or gDNA derived from T cells, B-cell-depleted T cells, or PBMCs. The dataset comprised deeply sampled blood TCRbeta repertoires from subjects exposed to, actively infected with, or recovered from COVID-19. The repertoires were released in a freely available public database meant as a resource for research on the immune response to SARS-CoV-2. The samples were drawn from two sources: the first 160 participants of the ongoing ImmuneRACE study, and 1,200 or so subjects contributed by 6 global collaborators. Nearly every sample came with metadata listing a de-identified subject ID, COVID-19 status, age in years and sex. Where available, HLA class I and class II types were obtained from metadata supplied by the sample provider rather than from assay-based typing.

At one collaborating source in Seattle, patients were enrolled during active infection and were followed longitudinally through the course of disease. Whole blood was collected in K2EDTA tubes by collaborating institutions according to the institutions' own protocols. For TCRbeta analysis, collaborators shipped samples in one of three forms: frozen whole blood, isolated PBMCs, or DNA extracted from either of those sample types. From V the trimming removes 6 bases and from J it removes 8 bases, while the gene matches leave 9 bases of the junction unaccounted for. Spanning cysteine to phenylalanine, the CDR3 consists of 14 amino acids. Only the CDR3 DNA stays, 42 bases, in frame from base 1. CDR1 is given as SNHLY and CDR2 as FYNNEI, both from the germline V gene. Overall results and qualifications from the work: How much clinical and demographic metadata was included differed by source and by participant, and the metadata was provided uncurated.

The immunoSEQ Assay, a bias-controlled multiplex PCR, was used to amplify TCRbeta CDR3 regions from genomic DNA. Turning to the authors' computational methods: The number of nucleated cells in each sample was estimated by amplification of reference gene primers within the assay. To quantify the absolute abundance of each unique TCRbeta CDR3 rearrangement, sequence reads were collapsed and filtered. For each sample, productive Simpson clonality was calculated as the square root of Simpson's diversity index over productive rearrangements. Held by TCRdb, this immuneACCESS table contains in-frame sequences only and omits some clones. Under half of the omission traces to an unresolved V gene where checked; the cause of the rest is unknown. The V and J calls and clone size come from that table; D and trimming were worked out from the DNA. A total of approximately 340,000 clones appear in this sample, roughly 87% of them only once. The ten largest clones represent 9.5% to 10% of the sample.

Points on this clone: This clone's antigen is unknown. No much larger clonotype is one base removed from it; base qualities were not supplied.

This chain joins TRBV2 to TRBJ1-4; TRBD1 fits 7 bases in the junction. This receptor was obtained from a man aged 25-45 years with COVID-19, enrolled during active disease. The sample was peripheral blood. The DNA sequence is as follows: TGTGCCAGCAGCTTGGAGGGGGCGAAGGAAAAACTGTTTTTT. It specifies CASSLEGAKEKLFF.